A selection of T cell receptor beta chains follows, all from one sample in a study of blood T cell repertoires in COVID-19. The repertoire was sequenced with immunoSEQ multiplex PCR; TCRdb's copy has only in-frame clones and lacks some. The sample records roughly 200,000 clones, 80% to 90% being singletons. The specimen was peripheral blood. The receptors here all came from a human donor with active or convalescent COVID-19. The donor label of this sample is uncertain. Both conserved end residues are part of each CDR3. D genes are given only for firm matches. Clone size appears in some rows only: once, few, many, or a class for an expanded clone.

size: NA; V: TRBV5-4; D: TRBD2; J: TRBJ2-1; CDR3: CASSLRGLAGVDEQFF; DNA: TGTGCCAGCAGCTTGCGGGGGCTAGCGGGAGTTGATGAGCAGTTCTTC
size: NA; V: TRBV18; D: TRBD1; J: TRBJ2-5; CDR3: CASSVGQGRRGETQYF; DNA: TGTGCCAGCTCGGTAGGACAGGGGAGGAGAGGCGAGACCCAGTACTTC
size: once; V: TRBV5-4; D: NA; J: TRBJ1-1; CDR3: CASSLVSEAITEAFF; DNA: TGTGCCAGCAGCTTGGTCTCAGAGGCTATCACTGAAGCTTTCTTT
size: few; V: TRBV28; D: NA; J: TRBJ1-1; CDR3: CASSLRQTNTEAFF; DNA: TGTGCCAGCAGTTTGAGACAGACGAACACTGAAGCTTTCTTT
size: NA; V: TRBV9; D: TRBD1; J: TRBJ1-6; CDR3: CASSARGLNSPLHF; DNA: TGTGCCAGCAGCGCCAGGGGGCTTAATTCACCCCTCCACTTT
size: many; V: TRBV4-1; D: NA; J: TRBJ2-2; CDR3: CASSQPLIGSNTGELFF; DNA: TGCGCCAGCAGCCAACCCCTCATCGGGTCGAACACCGGGGAGCTGTTTTTT
size: few; V: TRBV7-2; D: NA; J: TRBJ2-1; CDR3: CASSPDPFPAINEQFF; DNA: TGTGCCAGCAGCCCCGATCCCTTTCCAGCGATCAATGAGCAGTTCTTC
size: once; V: TRBV25-1; D: TRBD1; J: TRBJ2-7; CDR3: CASRPRDRVYEQYF; DNA: TGTGCCAGCAGACCCCGGGACAGGGTCTACGAGCAGTACTTC
size: NA; V: TRBV7-2; D: TRBD2; J: TRBJ2-2; CDR3: CASSVAGTSPGELFF; DNA: TGTGCCAGCAGCGTGGCCGGGACTAGCCCCGGGGAGCTGTTTTTT
size: NA; V: TRBV28; D: NA; J: TRBJ1-4; CDR3: CASSFGRDEKLFF; DNA: TGTGCCAGCAGTTTCGGCAGGGATGAAAAACTGTTTTTT
size: NA; V: TRBV25-1; D: NA; J: TRBJ2-5; CDR3: CASSDRTGKETQYF; DNA: TGTGCCAGCAGTGACCGTACAGGGAAGGAGACCCAGTACTTC
size: once; V: TRBV2; D: NA; J: TRBJ2-5; CDR3: CASSEMGIGGEETQYF; DNA: TGTGCCAGCAGTGAGATGGGAATCGGAGGAGAGGAGACCCAGTACTTC
size: NA; V: TRBV11-3; D: TRBD2; J: TRBJ2-1; CDR3: CASSLALAGAGNEQFF; DNA: TGTGCCAGCAGCTTAGCGCTAGCGGGAGCGGGCAATGAGCAGTTCTTC
size: NA; V: TRBV9; D: NA; J: TRBJ2-2; CDR3: CASSVRGSGTGELFF; DNA: TGTGCCAGCAGCGTACGTGGGAGTGGCACCGGGGAGCTGTTTTTT
size: NA; V: TRBV6-4; D: NA; J: TRBJ2-2; CDR3: CASMAGPANTGELFF; DNA: TGTGCCAGCATGGCGGGGCCAGCGAACACCGGGGAGCTGTTTTTT
size: NA; V: TRBV20-1; D: NA; J: TRBJ1-4; CDR3: CSASVVLVQGKLFF; DNA: TGCAGTGCTAGTGTGGTCCTGGTACAGGGAAAACTGTTTTTT
size: NA; V: TRBV7-2; D: TRBD2; J: TRBJ2-5; CDR3: CASSLGAGRPGETQYF; DNA: TGTGCCAGCAGCTTAGGTGCCGGGAGGCCGGGAGAGACCCAGTACTTC